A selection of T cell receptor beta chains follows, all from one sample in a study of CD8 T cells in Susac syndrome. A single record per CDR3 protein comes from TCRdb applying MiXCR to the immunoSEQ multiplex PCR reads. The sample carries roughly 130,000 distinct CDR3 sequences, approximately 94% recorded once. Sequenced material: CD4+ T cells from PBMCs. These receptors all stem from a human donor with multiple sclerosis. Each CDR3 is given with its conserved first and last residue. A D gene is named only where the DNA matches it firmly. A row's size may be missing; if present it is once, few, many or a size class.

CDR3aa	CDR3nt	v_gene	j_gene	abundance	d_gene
CASSLGWARGAYEQYF	TGTGCCAGCAGTTTAGGGTGGGCTAGGGGGGCCTACGAGCAGTACTTC	TRBV12-3/TRBV12-4	TRBJ2-7	NA	NA
CAWSAQGFGEQFF	TGTGCCTGGAGTGCTCAGGGGTTCGGTGAGCAGTTCTTC	TRBV30	TRBJ2-1	NA	NA
CASSLNLPLIAKNIQYF	TGTGCCAGCAGCTTAAACCTTCCTTTGATAGCCAAAAACATTCAGTACTTC	TRBV7-2	TRBJ2-4	NA	NA
CASSRDVPNQPQHF	TGTGCCAGCAGCAGGGACGTTCCGAATCAGCCCCAGCATTTT	TRBV7-9	TRBJ1-5	NA	NA
CASSSGLETQYF	TGTGCCAGTAGCTCAGGGCTGGAGACCCAGTACTTC	TRBV19	TRBJ2-5	NA	NA
CSAINSGTSEAFF	TGCAGTGCTATAAATTCCGGGACAAGCGAAGCTTTCTTT	TRBV20-1	TRBJ1-1	NA	NA
CASTYQGADTQYF	TGTGCCAGCACCTATCAGGGGGCAGATACGCAGTATTTT	TRBV3-1	TRBJ2-3	NA	TRBD1
CASSARDRGDYGYTF	TGTGCCAGCAGCGCCCGGGACAGGGGTGACTATGGCTACACCTTC	TRBV5-4	TRBJ1-2	NA	TRBD1
CASSPGGTIETQYF	TGCGCCAGCAGCCCGGGAGGAACCATAGAGACCCAGTACTTC	TRBV5-1	TRBJ2-5	NA	TRBD2
CSARRGAGYNEQFF	TGCAGTGCTAGACGGGGGGCCGGCTACAATGAGCAGTTCTTC	TRBV20-1	TRBJ2-1	NA	NA
CASSLGDRTIQETQYF	TGTGCCAGCAGCTTAGGGGACAGGACTATCCAAGAGACCCAGTACTTC	TRBV7-8	TRBJ2-5	NA	TRBD1
CASSWRWSPEGQETQYF	TGCGCCAGCAGCTGGCGCTGGTCTCCGGAGGGGCAAGAGACCCAGTACTTC	TRBV5-1	TRBJ2-5	NA	NA
CASSSGGAGTDTQYF	TGTGCCAGCAGCTCCGGGGGGGCGGGCACAGATACGCAGTATTTT	TRBV5-4	TRBJ2-3	few	TRBD2
CASRLAGGPREQYF	TGTGCCAGCAGACTAGCGGGAGGCCCCCGTGAGCAGTACTTC	TRBV12-3/TRBV12-4	TRBJ2-7	NA	TRBD2
CAWSLGAVSSEQYF	TGTGCCTGGAGTTTGGGGGCAGTCTCGAGTGAGCAGTACTTC	TRBV30	TRBJ2-7	NA	NA
CASSRTSGSYNEQFF	TGTGCCAGCAGCCGGACTAGCGGCTCCTACAATGAGCAGTTCTTC	TRBV14	TRBJ2-1	NA	TRBD2
CASSTGTGGYEQYF	TGTGCCAGCAGCACCGGGACAGGGGGCTACGAGCAGTACTTC	TRBV5-5	TRBJ2-7	NA	TRBD1
CASSFPDTSGRGFGDTQYF	TGTGCCAGCAGCTTCCCCGATACTAGCGGGAGGGGGTTTGGAGATACGCAGTATTTT	TRBV7-8	TRBJ2-3	NA	TRBD2
CAWTTGSYEQYF	TGTGCCTGGACGACTGGGTCGTACGAGCAGTACTTC	TRBV30	TRBJ2-7	once	NA
CASGLVDWDQPQHF	TGTGCTAGTGGTTTGGTAGACTGGGATCAGCCCCAGCATTTT	TRBV12-5	TRBJ1-5	NA	NA
CASSPDRVDEKLFF	TGTGCCAGCAGCCCAGACAGGGTCGATGAAAAACTGTTTTTT	TRBV5-4	TRBJ1-4	NA	TRBD1
CASSRGDSYEQYF	TGTGCCAGCAGCCGCGGGGATTCCTACGAGCAGTACTTC	TRBV6-6	TRBJ2-7	few	NA
CASSLGFPDMSSGANVLTF	TGTGCCAGCAGCTTAGGGTTCCCTGACATGAGCTCTGGGGCCAACGTCCTGACTTTC	TRBV7-2	TRBJ2-6	once	NA
CASSLAPGAVSGANVLTF	TGTGCCAGCAGCTTAGCGCCAGGGGCGGTTTCTGGGGCCAACGTCCTGACTTTC	TRBV7-9	TRBJ2-6	once	NA
CASSLGGTSGSSETQYF	TGTGCCAGCAGCTTGGGGGGGACTAGCGGGAGTTCCGAGACCCAGTACTTC	TRBV5-4	TRBJ2-5	NA	TRBD2
CASTQLTGKNYGYTF	TGTGCCAGCACCCAATTGACAGGGAAGAACTATGGCTACACCTTC	TRBV28	TRBJ1-2	NA	TRBD1
CASSIEGARKDYGYTF	TGTGCCAGTAGTATAGAGGGGGCTCGGAAGGACTATGGCTACACCTTC	TRBV19	TRBJ1-2	NA	NA
CASSSRGQDYGYTF	TGCGCCAGCAGCTCCAGGGGGCAAGACTATGGCTACACCTTC	TRBV5-1	TRBJ1-2	NA	TRBD1
CASSRGGYTEAFF	TGCGCCAGCAGCCGCGGGGGGTACACTGAAGCTTTCTTT	TRBV5-1	TRBJ1-1	NA	NA
CSVGTGGNYGYTF	TGCAGCGTTGGGACAGGGGGTAACTATGGCTACACCTTC	TRBV29-1	TRBJ1-2	NA	TRBD1
CATSPGQGFPENYGYTF	TGTGCCACCAGTCCGGGACAGGGGTTCCCCGAGAACTATGGCTACACCTTC	TRBV24-1	TRBJ1-2	NA	TRBD1
CASSFIAGVGDTQYF	TGTGCCAGCAGCTTTATAGCGGGAGTAGGAGATACGCAGTATTTT	TRBV7-6	TRBJ2-3	NA	TRBD2